This passage covers 26 T cell receptor beta chains from one sample sequenced in a study of Tregs in tolerant kidney transplant recipients. TCRdb's copy holds only in-frame clones and misses some; the assay was immunoSEQ multiplex PCR. Its table lists about 31,000 clones. Related graft donors supplied nonmyeloablative bone marrow transplants, and mixed chimerism was transient. This specimen consisted of CD4+ T cells from blood (PBMCs), obtained 24 months after the transplant. These receptor sequences come from a human patient who received a combined kidney and bone marrow transplant. A subset of T cells may come from the graft donor.

A remark on this clone: The read ends 3 residues early relative to the CDR3; the germline J gene fills the gap. The rearrangement links TRBV2 to TRBJ2-2; D gene uncertain. CDR1 is SNHLY and CDR2 is FYNNEI in the germline V gene. The CDR3 is made up of 13 amino acids. The V and J ends lost 1 base and 4 bases respectively, with 4 bases between them. Incomplete CDR3 DNA: TGTGCCAGCAGTGAAGAGGTCACCGGGGAG. It is translated as CASSEEVTGE. The CDR3 reads in full as CASSEEVTGELFF.

Details on this clone: The CDR3 end is not reached by the read, which stops 3 residues before it; the germline J gene fills it in. The chain couples TRBV20-1 to TRBJ1-2; TRBD1 matches 7 bases. Per the germline V gene, CDR1 is DFQATT and CDR2 is SNEGSKA (reference sequence). CDR3 size: 16 residues. The V segment lost 5 bases and the J segment 2 bases; nucleotides outside the gene matches: 14. CDR3 DNA (partial): TGCAGTGCTTCTAGTCAGCCGGGACAGACGAACTATGGC. Translated: CSASSQPGQTNYG. The whole CDR3 is CSASSQPGQTNYGYTF.

On this clone itself: The read ends 3 residues before the CDR3 terminus; that terminus is restored from the germline J gene. V usage is TRBV2 and J usage is TRBJ2-5; maybe TRBD1 (6 bases). The CDR3 covers 16 residues. The V end was cut by 0 bases, the J end by 4 bases, with 15 bases between. Germline lookup yields CDR1 SNHLY and CDR2 FYNNEI. The CDR3 is CASSEALQGILETQYF. CDR3 bases read: TGTGCCAGCAGTGAAGCGCTTCAGGGGATATTAGAGACC.

About this clone itself: The read stops 3 residues short of the end of the CDR3; the missing end is completed from the germline J gene. The rearrangement links TRBV19 to TRBJ2-2; D gene uncertain. Germline V gene sequence: CDR1 LNHDA, CDR2 SQIVND (reference sequence). The CDR3 covers 13 residues. Trimming cost V 0 bases and J 6 bases, with 5 bases left between them. The CDR3 sequence is CASSIDPSGELFF. CDR3 DNA (partial): TGTGCCAGTAGTATAGATCCGTCCGGGGAG.

Of note for this clone: The observed sequence ends 3 residues before the CDR3 terminus, with the missing tail filled in from the germline J gene. The rearrangement links TRBV19 to TRBJ2-2; TRBD1 might be the D (6 bases). V was trimmed by 6 bases and J by 4 bases, leaving 15 bases between them. The germline V gene has CDR1 LNHDA and CDR2 SQIVND (reference sequence). The CDR3 sequence is 15 residues long. The sequenced part of the CDR3 DNA is TGTGCCAGTAGAATCGGACAGAGGGCCACCGGGGAG. It yields the protein CASRIGQRATGE. The entire CDR3 reads CASRIGQRATGELFF.

Concerning this clone: The read terminates 3 residues before the CDR3 end, so the remaining end is supplied by the germline J gene. The gene calls are TRBV10-3 and TRBJ2-7, with D maybe TRBD1 (5 bases). The CDR3 consists of 14 residues. The germline gives CDR1 ENHRY, CDR2 SYGVKD. Trimming left V 3 bases short and J 6 bases short, with 15 bases between. CDR3 loop: CAISDRGRALEQYF. The part of the CDR3 DNA that was read is TGTGCCATCAGTGATAGAGGCAGGGCCCTCGAG.

Points on this clone: The missing CDR3 end, 3 residues past where the read stops, is filled in from the germline J gene. The rearrangement joins TRBV20-1 to TRBJ2-1, with TRBD2 matching 13 bases. Germline V gene sequence: CDR1 DFQATT, CDR2 SNEGSKA (reference sequence). V dropped 6 bases and J dropped 3; count of bases not matched to a gene: 5. The CDR3 extends over 15 amino acids. The CDR3 here is CSAPRTSGSYNEQFF. Incomplete CDR3 DNA: TGCAGTGCCCCTAGGACTAGCGGGAGCTACAATGAG.

As for this clone: The CDR3 end falls 3 residues outside the read, so it is completed with the germline J gene. The genes are TRBV7-2 and TRBJ1-1; no definite D call. The germline V gene has CDR1 SGHTA and CDR2 FQGNSA. Trimming removed 6 bases from V and 4 bases from J, with 9 bases in between. The CDR3 sequence is 12 residues long. The part of the CDR3 DNA that was read is TGTGCCAGCAGACCCCGGGGCACTGAA. The encoded protein is CASRPRGTE. The full CDR3 protein is CASRPRGTEAFF.

On this clone itself: Read sequence stops 3 residues before the CDR3 end, and the germline J gene provides the missing end. The chain combines TRBV2 with TRBJ1-4; 9 bases agree with TRBD1. Germline V gene sequence: CDR1 SNHLY, CDR2 FYNNEI. This CDR3 has 14 residues. Germline trimming cut 7 bases from V and 7 bases from J; bases unmatched to any gene: 7. The covered CDR3 bases are TGTGCCAGCAAGGGGACAGGGAGGGCTGAAAAA. It yields the protein CASKGTGRAEK. The full CDR3 protein is CASKGTGRAEKLFF. The whole variable domain, remainder taken from reference TRBV2 and TRBJ1-4, is EPEVTQTPSHQVTQMGQEVILRCVPISNHLYFYWYRQILGQKVEFLVSFYNNEISEKSEIFDDQFSVERPDGSNFTLKIRSTKLEDSAMYFCASKGTGRAEKLFFGSGTQLSVL.

Note on this clone: The read ends 3 residues early relative to the CDR3; the germline J gene fills the gap. The chain recombines TRBV18 with TRBJ2-5; 9 nucleotides match TRBD1. V lost 4 bases to trimming and J lost 5 bases; unmatched junction nucleotides: 8. CDR3 length: 15 amino acids. The germline V gene encodes CDR1 KGHSH and CDR2 LQKENI. The CDR3 loop reads CASSQPGQGVETQYF. Incomplete CDR3 DNA: TGTGCCAGCTCACAACCGGGACAGGGAGTGGAGACC. Complete variable domain (other parts from reference TRBV18 and TRBJ2-5): NAGVMQNPRHLVRRRGQEARLRCSPMKGHSHVYWYRQLPEEGLKFMVYLQKENIIDESGMPKERFSAEFPKEGPSILRIQQVVRGDSAAYFCASSQPGQGVETQYFGPGTRLLVL.

With respect to this clone: The read is 3 residues too short to cover the CDR3 end, so that end is filled in from the germline J gene. The rearrangement uses TRBV18 and TRBJ2-1; no reliable D call. Looked up from germline, CDR1 is KGHSH and CDR2 is LQKENI. CDR3 length equals 14 residues. V was shortened by 6 bases and J by 6 bases, with 15 bases between the two germline ends. CDR3 DNA (partial): TGTGCCAGCTCTCAGAACGAGGCTGGCAATGAG. This gives the protein CASSQNEAGNE. The whole CDR3 sequence reads CASSQNEAGNEQFF.

Concerning this clone: Read data end 3 residues before the CDR3 end; the end is taken from the germline J gene. The chain carries TRBV4-2 and TRBJ2-5; 7 bases map to TRBD1. Germline V gives CDR1 LGHNA, CDR2 YNFKEQ. This CDR3 contains 14 residues. J gave up 5 bases and V 2 bases, and 5 bases lay outside the gene matches. The CDR3 reads CASSQTQGEETQYF. The part of the CDR3 DNA that was read is TGTGCCAGCAGCCAAACCCAGGGGGAGGAGACC.

A note on this clone: The sequenced fragment ends 3 residues before the CDR3 boundary, so the rest is inferred from the germline J gene. The V gene is TRBV5-1, the J gene TRBJ2-7, with TRBD1 identical over 8 bases. Trimming cost V 0 bases and J 2 bases; bases outside gene matches: 4. The CDR3 sequence is 15 residues long. Per the germline V gene, CDR1 is SGHRS and CDR2 is YFSETQ. CDR3 DNA, as far as it was read: TGCGCCAGCAGCTTGGGACAGGGGAGAACCTACGAG. The encoded protein is CASSLGQGRTYE. The entire CDR3 is CASSLGQGRTYEQYF. The whole variable domain, filled in from reference TRBV5-1 and TRBJ2-7, reads KAGVTQTPRYLIKTRGQQVTLSCSPISGHRSVSWYQQTPGQGLQFLFEYFSETQRNKGNFPGRFSGRQFSNSRSEMNVSTLELGDSALYLCASSLGQGRTYEQYFGPGTRLTVT.

The chain's CDR3 is CASSLMGLGGYTF. The DNA read from the CDR3 is TGTGCCAGCAGCTTAATGGGGCTGGGTGGC. The gene calls are TRBV7-9 and TRBJ1-2; perhaps TRBD1 as D (5 bases). The read falls 3 residues short of the CDR3 end, and the missing part is taken from the germline J gene. Between the trimmed V and J ends, which lost 2 bases and 7 bases, there was a span of 11 bases. Germline lookup yields CDR1 SEHNR and CDR2 FQNEAQ (reference sequence). This CDR3 comprises 13 residues.

Details on this clone: Read sequence stops 3 residues before the CDR3 end, and the germline J gene provides the missing end. This rearrangement joins TRBV28 to TRBJ1-2, with TRBD1 as a possible D gene (6 bases). Trimming removed 5 bases at V and 2 bases at J, with 15 bases between. This CDR3 has 15 residues. Germline CDR1 and CDR2: MDHEN and SYDVKM. The CDR3 spells CASSPGDTLNYGYTF. The sequenced part of the CDR3 DNA is TGTGCCAGCAGTCCCGGGGACACATTAAACTATGGC.

In regard to this clone: The read ends 3 residues shy of where the CDR3 ends; the end is completed using the germline J gene. The chain recombines TRBV18 with TRBJ1-1, with TRBD1 as a possible D gene (6 bases). V dropped 5 bases and J dropped 1 base, with 11 bases sitting between them. The germline V gene encodes CDR1 KGHSH and CDR2 LQKENI. CDR3 length: 14 amino acids. Here the CDR3 reads CASSSTGQNTEAFF. Incomplete CDR3 DNA: TGTGCCAGCTCATCTACGGGACAGAACACTGAA.

The chain's CDR3 is CAWSGQRNTEAFF. The CDR3 DNA, read in part, is TGTGCCTGGAGTGGACAGAGGAACACTGAA. V gene TRBV30 combines with J gene TRBJ1-1; D possibly corresponds to TRBD1 (5 bases). The CDR3 end falls 3 residues outside the read, so it is completed with the germline J gene. CDR3 size: 13 residues. V shed 1 base and J shed 1 base, with 7 bases lying between them. CDR1 GTSNPN and CDR2 SVGIG come from the germline V gene (reference sequence).

On this clone itself: The read halts 3 residues ahead of the CDR3 end, with the missing end drawn from the germline J gene. V gene TRBV20-1 combines with J gene TRBJ1-1; TRBD1 is a possible D gene (6 bases). CDR1 is DFQATT, CDR2 SNEGSKA, per germline (reference sequence). The CDR3 contains 12 residues. CDR3 region: CSAKGEFPWAFF. Incomplete CDR3 DNA: TGCAGTGCCAAGGGGGAGTTCCCCTGG.

A word on this clone: The sequence runs out 3 residues before the end of the CDR3; the remainder is reconstructed from the germline J gene. The chain carries TRBV18 and TRBJ1-5, with 9 bases that match TRBD1. The length of the CDR3 is 18 residues. Germline assignment: CDR1 KGHSH and CDR2 LQKENI. Unmatched junction bases numbered 19, after V lost 6 bases and J lost 7 bases. Partial CDR3 DNA: TGTGCCAGCTCCCCCAGACCTCAAACAGGGGGCGCTTCCCAGCCC. As protein: CASSPRPQTGGASQP. The full CDR3 protein is CASSPRPQTGGASQPQHF.

Worth noting for this clone: The read gets to within 3 residues of the CDR3 end, and the germline J gene fills in the rest. The chain joins TRBV20-1 to TRBJ2-5; D possibly corresponds to TRBD2 (5 bases). Germline V gives CDR1 DFQATT, CDR2 SNEGSKA (reference sequence). V was shortened by 1 base and J by 5 bases, with 8 bases between the two germline ends. The CDR3 runs 12 residues. The CDR3 DNA, read in part, is TGCAGTGCTAGAGGGCCGGGGGAGACC. Amino acid sequence: CSARGPGET. The full-length CDR3 reads as CSARGPGETQYF.

About this clone: The read finishes 3 residues shy of the CDR3 end, and the germline J gene is used to complete it. V and J are TRBV24-1 and TRBJ2-1; D possibly corresponds to TRBD2 (6 bases). The CDR3 contains 15 residues. V dropped 3 bases and J dropped 7 bases, with 15 bases sitting between them. CDR1 and CDR2 (germline): KGHDR, SFDVKD. CDR3 in amino acids: CATSDGGVGRNEQFF. The covered CDR3 bases are TGTGCCACCAGTGATGGCGGGGTTGGTAGGAATGAG.

In regard to this clone: The read comes to an end 3 residues before the CDR3 does, leaving the germline J gene to fill in the end. The chain carries TRBV7-2 and TRBJ1-1; TRBD1 agrees at 10 bases. The CDR3 totals 14 residues. Trimming cost V 2 bases and J 7 bases; bases outside gene matches: 4. The V gene's germline CDR1 is SGHTA and CDR2 FQGNSA. CDR3: CASSLRQGAVEAFF. The DNA read from the CDR3 is TGTGCCAGCAGCTTACGACAGGGGGCGGTTGAA.

For this clone: With the read ending 3 residues before the CDR3 end, the germline J gene is used to fill in that end. V is TRBV5-1 and J is TRBJ1-2; D is perhaps TRBD1 (5 bases). Germline V gene sequence: CDR1 SGHRS, CDR2 YFSETQ. CDR3 length: 11 amino acids. CDR3 loop: CASSLEGGYTF. CDR3 bases read: TGCGCCAGCAGCTTGGAGGGGGGC. Based on the CDR3 plus reference TRBV5-1 and TRBJ1-2, the full variable domain is KAGVTQTPRYLIKTRGQQVTLSCSPISGHRSVSWYQQTPGQGLQFLFEYFSETQRNKGNFPGRFSGRQFSNSRSEMNVSTLELGDSALYLCASSLEGGYTFGSGTRLTVV.

Concerning this clone itself: The CDR3 end lies 3 residues beyond the end of the read and is filled in from the germline J gene. The V gene is TRBV7-3, the J gene TRBJ2-2; maybe TRBD2 (5 bases). Germline V gene sequence: CDR1 SGHTA, CDR2 FQGTGA. The CDR3 covers 16 residues. The V end lost 1 base, the J end lost 1 base, and 10 bases lay between the germline ends. The CDR3 region is CASSLRRPRNTGELFF. Incomplete CDR3 DNA: TGTGCCAGCAGCTTAAGGAGGCCTAGGAACACCGGGGAG.

On this clone itself: The read terminates 3 residues ahead of where the CDR3 ends, so the germline J gene completes it. The chain uses TRBV5-6 and TRBJ1-5; D is uncertain. CDR1 is SGHDT, CDR2 YYEEEE, per germline. The ends were cut back, 3 bases at V and 7 bases at J, with 14 bases in the middle. The CDR3 contains 14 residues. The covered CDR3 bases are TGTGCCAGCAGCTCGACAAGGAATCGACAGCCC. Protein product: CASSSTRNRQP. The full CDR3 reads CASSSTRNRQPQHF.

On this clone itself: With the read ending 3 residues before the CDR3 end, the germline J gene is used to fill in that end. This rearrangement joins TRBV7-9 to TRBJ1-1; TRBD1 might be the D (5 bases). CDR3 length equals 13 residues. Germline loops: CDR1 SEHNR, CDR2 FQNEAQ (reference sequence). Trimming shortened V by 4 bases and J by 7 bases, and 13 bases separated the two germline ends. CDR3 amino acids: CASSSAAGREAFF. CDR3 bases read: TGTGCCAGCAGCTCGGCGGCAGGGCGTGAA. Drawing the rest from reference TRBV7-9 and TRBJ1-1, the complete variable domain is DTGVSQNPRHKITKRGQNVTFRCDPISEHNRLYWYRQTLGQGPEFLTYFQNEAQLEKSRLLSDRFSAERPKGSFSTLEIQRTEQGDSAMYLCASSSAAGREAFFGQGTRLTVV.